Sequencing of this T cell receptor (beta chain) was carried out in a study of OX40 agonist ivuxolimab in advanced cancers. Study-level points and caveats: Some patients without response likewise showed low normalized clonal expansion. Dose levels from 0.1 to 3.0 mg/kg saw CD4+ and CD8+ blood T cells expand clonally by week 6.

Regarding this clone: The antigen is undetermined.

Generated by immunoSEQ multiplex PCR, the TCRdb table keeps only in-frame clones and is missing some. The table includes approximately 74,000 clones, approximately 85% detected once. Exclusion applied to patients with autoimmune disease history or systemic immunosuppression. Germline values: CDR1 MRHNA, CDR2 SNTAGT. CDR3 length: 15 amino acids. J gave up 0 bases and V 5 bases, and 3 bases lay outside the gene matches. The TCR comes from an adult with an advanced solid tumor such as melanoma, head and neck, liver or kidney cancer. Sequences were derived from CD4+ or CD8+ T cells sorted from blood, sampled in a trial of the OX40 agonist ivuxolimab. The chain joins TRBV6-4 to TRBJ1-2, with TRBD1 matching 10 bases. The CDR3 loop is CASSSGTGANYGYTF. DNA of the CDR3: TGTGCCAGCAGTTCCGGGACAGGGGCTAACTATGGCTACACCTTC.